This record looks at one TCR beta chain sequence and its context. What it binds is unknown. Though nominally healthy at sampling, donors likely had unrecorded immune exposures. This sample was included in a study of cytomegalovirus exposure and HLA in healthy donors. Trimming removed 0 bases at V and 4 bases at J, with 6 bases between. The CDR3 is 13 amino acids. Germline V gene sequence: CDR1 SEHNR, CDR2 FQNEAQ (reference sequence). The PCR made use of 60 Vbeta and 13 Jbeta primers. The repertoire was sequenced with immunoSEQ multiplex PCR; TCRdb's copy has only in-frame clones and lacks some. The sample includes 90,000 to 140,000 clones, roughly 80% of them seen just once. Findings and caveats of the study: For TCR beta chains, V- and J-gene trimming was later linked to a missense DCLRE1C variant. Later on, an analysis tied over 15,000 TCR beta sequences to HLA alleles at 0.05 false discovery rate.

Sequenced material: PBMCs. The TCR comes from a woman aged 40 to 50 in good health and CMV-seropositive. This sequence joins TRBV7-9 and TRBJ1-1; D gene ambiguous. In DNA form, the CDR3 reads TGTGCCAGCAGCTTAGCGGAGGTCACTGAAGCTTTCTTT. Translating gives CASSLAEVTEAFF.